This T cell receptor (beta chain) was observed in a study of T-cell reconstitution after alpha-beta-depleted transplantation in children. This clonotype was recorded many times. With 8 bases removed from V and 5 bases from J, the gap between germline ends came to 15 bases. Germline CDR1 reads KGHSH; CDR2 reads LQKENI. The CDR3 has 13 amino acids. Unique molecular identifiers were incorporated into the prepared TCRbeta library. MiXCR was run by TCRdb on the PCR reads, yielding one entry per CDR3 protein. The repertoire has approximately 170,000 distinct CDR3 sequences, around 10% of them found once; the top ten carry less than 15%.

The origin of this receptor is a boy younger than 10 with acute myeloid leukemia, due to receive a stem cell transplant. V gene TRBV18 combines with J gene TRBJ2-5; tentatively, D is TRBD2 (7 bases). The specimen was PBMCs, collected before TCRalphabeta/CD19-depleted stem cell transplant. The CDR3 sequence: CASRRGAQETQYF. The CDR3 DNA reads TGTGCCAGCCGACGGGGGGCCCAGGAGACCCAGTACTTC. Full variable domain (remainder filled in from reference TRBV18 and TRBJ2-5): NAGVMQNPRHLVRRRGQEARLRCSPMKGHSHVYWYRQLPEEGLKFMVYLQKENIIDESGMPKERFSAEFPKEGPSILRIQQVVRGDSAAYFCASRRGAQETQYFGPGTRLLVL.